One and the same sample provided the 16 T cell receptor beta chains below, sequenced in a study of blood T cells in healthy people across ages. The second PCR ran roughly 7 to 12 cycles with a sample-barcoded 5' primer and J-beta primers. One entry per CDR3 protein, called by TCRdb with MiXCR from the 5' RACE reads. The sample has around 1,500,000 distinct CDR3 sequences, approximately 30% seen once. The specimen was blood. These TCRs come from a woman under 40 in good health.

The genes are TRBV13 and TRBJ2-1; D gene ambiguous. The V end lost 2 bases, the J end lost 10 bases, and 15 bases lay between the germline ends. CDR1 and CDR2 (germline): PRHDT, FYEKMQ (reference sequence). This CDR3 region has 14 residues. The CDR3: CASSLNGRAEEQFF. CDR3 DNA sequence: TGTGCCAGCAGCTTAAATGGTAGAGCCGAAGAGCAGTTCTTC.

The chain joins TRBV7-2 to TRBJ2-1, with D possibly matching TRBD2 (6 bases). The germline V gene has CDR1 SGHTA and CDR2 FQGNSA. The CDR3 totals 16 residues. The germline V and J ends were trimmed by 2 bases and 1 base, with 12 bases remaining between them. CDR3 region: CASSLLGGASYNEQFF. The CDR3 DNA is TGTGCCAGCAGCTTATTAGGCGGGGCATCCTACAATGAGCAGTTCTTC.

This clonotype was observed many times. The chain recombines TRBV7-2 with TRBJ2-1; the D gene is possibly TRBD1 (5 bases). V gave up 6 bases and J gave up 7 bases, with 7 bases separating them. Per the germline V gene, CDR1 is SGHTA and CDR2 is FQGNSA. This CDR3 spans 11 amino acids. CDR3 nucleotide sequence: TGTGCCAGCAGGACAGCTAATGAGCAGTTCTTC. It encodes CASRTANEQFF.

In this sample, this clonotype turned up a few times. CDR3 in DNA: TGCGCCAGCAGCTTGGACGATGAGCAGTTCTTC. Residues: CASSLDDEQFF. V and J are TRBV5-1 and TRBJ2-1; D is unresolved. V was shortened by 0 bases and J by 8 bases, with 3 bases between the two germline ends. The length of the CDR3 is 11 residues. The V gene's germline CDR1 is SGHRS and CDR2 YFSETQ.

This clonotype was counted a few times. The gene calls are TRBV7-9 and TRBJ2-7; D gene ambiguous. Trimming removed 7 bases from V and 4 bases from J, with 8 bases in between. Germline CDR1 and CDR2: SEHNR and FQNEAQ (reference sequence). The CDR3 loop spans 11 amino acids. The CDR3 DNA reads TGTGCCAGCACCGAACTTTACGAGCAGTACTTC. Its translation: CASTELYEQYF.

Concerning this clonotype: Mismatch with germline at one junction end may stem from a read error. The chain couples TRBV6-5 to TRBJ2-1; the match to TRBD1 covers 7 bases. The CDR3 sequence is 15 residues long. Germline CDR1 and CDR2: MNHEY and SVGAGI. The CDR3 spells CANSYSTGRYNEQFF. CDR3 in DNA: TGCGCCAACAGTTACTCGACAGGGCGATACAATGAGCAGTTCTTC.

This clonotype was seen ten or more times. The genes are TRBV12-3 or TRBV12-4 and TRBJ2-1; the D is unclear. The CDR3 runs to 13 residues. V was trimmed by 7 bases and J by 4 bases, leaving 11 bases between them. CDR3 sequence: CASTFPRYNEQFF. The CDR3 DNA is TGTGCCAGCACCTTCCCCAGATACAATGAGCAGTTCTTC.

Concerning this clonotype itself: This may stem from a read error, because a much larger clone lies one nucleotide away. The rearrangement joins TRBV20-1 to TRBJ2-1; TRBD2 matches at 10 bases. The J call is doubtful: the DNA matches TRBJ2-7 better. This CDR3 is 15 amino acids long. Germline CDR1 reads DFQATT; CDR2 reads SNEGSKA (reference sequence). Here the CDR3 DNA reads TGCAGTGCTAGAGAGGGACTAGCGACCTACAATGAGCAGTACTTC. Translated, it gives CSAREGLATYNEQYF.

This clonotype appeared a few times. As DNA, the CDR3 is TGCGCCAGCAGCTTATCGGAGGGAATTTCTTCCTACGAGCAGTACTTC. As protein: CASSLSEGISSYEQYF. This chain joins TRBV5-1 and TRBJ2-7, with TRBD2 as a possible D gene (6 bases). Germline values: CDR1 SGHRS, CDR2 YFSETQ. The ends were cut back, 2 bases at V and 1 base at J, with 16 bases in the middle. CDR3 size: 16 residues.

The CDR3 reads CASSDGQGIFNEQFF. The CDR3 coding sequence is TGTGCCAGTAGTGACGGACAGGGGATTTTCAATGAGCAGTTCTTC. The chain employs TRBV19 and TRBJ2-1, with 9 bases matching TRBD1. Unmatched junction bases numbered 8, after V lost 5 bases and J lost 6 bases. The germline V gene has CDR1 LNHDA and CDR2 SQIVND (reference sequence). The CDR3 has 15 residues.

The gene calls are TRBV4-3 and TRBJ2-1; D remains ambiguous. The germline V gene encodes CDR1 LGHNA and CDR2 YSLEER. The CDR3 spans 15 residues. V lost 5 bases and J 0 bases, leaving 11 bases between the germline ends. The CDR3 here is CASSAHGSSYNEQFF. The CDR3 DNA sequence: TGCGCCAGCAGCGCGCACGGCAGCTCCTACAATGAGCAGTTCTTC.

Only a few counts were recorded for this clonotype. This chain links TRBV20-1 with TRBJ2-3, with 7 bases fitting TRBD2. The germline gives CDR1 DFQATT, CDR2 SNEGSKA (reference sequence). This CDR3 has 15 residues. J lost 6 bases, V lost 8 bases, and 17 bases had no gene match. CDR3 DNA sequence: TGCAGTACCCGGGGACTACAGGCGGGGGAGGATACGCAGTATTTT. This gives the protein CSTRGLQAGEDTQYF.

V is TRBV5-1 and J is TRBJ2-6; no clear D. The CDR3 is 16 residues long. Trimming took 4 bases from V and 4 from J, leaving 15 bases between them. Germline lookup yields CDR1 SGHRS and CDR2 YFSETQ. The CDR3 coding sequence is TGCGCCAGCAGCCCTAACCCTACGTCCGGGGCCAACGTCCTGACTTTC. Protein sequence: CASSPNPTSGANVLTF. The complete variable domain, with remaining parts taken from reference TRBV5-1 and TRBJ2-6, reads KAGVTQTPRYLIKTRGQQVTLSCSPISGHRSVSWYQQTPGQGLQFLFEYFSETQRNKGNFPGRFSGRQFSNSRSEMNVSTLELGDSALYLCASSPNPTSGANVLTFGAGSRLTVL.

The chain links TRBV20-1 to TRBJ1-5; D is possibly TRBD1 (5 bases). Trimming cost V 0 bases and J 5 bases, with 26 bases left between them. Germline CDR1 and CDR2: DFQATT and SNEGSKA (reference sequence). CDR3 length: 19 residues. The CDR3 is CSAREGYSGTGSIYQPQHF. In DNA, the CDR3 is TGCAGTGCTAGAGAGGGCTACTCGGGAACAGGCTCTATCTATCAGCCCCAGCATTTT.

This chain uses TRBV7-9 with TRBJ2-7; D might be TRBD2 (5 bases). The germline V gene has CDR1 SEHNR and CDR2 FQNEAQ (reference sequence). The CDR3 totals 15 residues. Trimming cost V 5 bases and J 0 bases, with 14 bases left between them. CDR3 sequence reads: CASSLGVESSYEQYF. CDR3 DNA sequence: TGTGCCAGCAGCCTCGGGGTAGAGAGCTCCTACGAGCAGTACTTC.

This clonotype showed up just a few times. The chain uses TRBV5-1 and TRBJ1-5; the D gene is possibly TRBD1 (6 bases). CDR1 and CDR2 (germline): SGHRS, YFSETQ. The CDR3 loop spans 13 amino acids. The V end lost 2 bases, the J end lost 6 bases, and 9 bases lay between the germline ends. The CDR3 region has the DNA TGCGCCAGCAGCTTCAGGGGCGGTCAGCCCCAGCATTTT. Translation gives CASSFRGGQPQHF. The full variable domain, completed using reference TRBV5-1 and TRBJ1-5, is KAGVTQTPRYLIKTRGQQVTLSCSPISGHRSVSWYQQTPGQGLQFLFEYFSETQRNKGNFPGRFSGRQFSNSRSEMNVSTLELGDSALYLCASSFRGGQPQHFGDGTRLSIL.